This is a list of T cell receptor beta chains from one sample in a study of cytomegalovirus exposure and HLA in healthy donors. Some clones are missing from TCRdb's copy, which holds only in-frame ones; the method was immunoSEQ multiplex PCR. Among about 110,000 clones listed, about 88% were seen once. The source material was PBMCs. These receptors originate from a woman aged 18-29 years in good health and CMV-seropositive. The CDR3 runs from the conserved cysteine through the conserved F or W. Fields, in order: clone size, D gene, J gene, V gene, CDR3 DNA, CDR3 protein. The D gene is left open where the match is weak. Where a row states a size, it is once, few, many or the class of an expanded clone; other rows omit it.

size: .; D: .; J: TRBJ1-1; V: TRBV11-2; DNA: TGTGCCAGCAGCTTAGTGAGGACAGAAGACTCTGAAGCTTTCTTT; CDR3: CASSLVRTEDSEAFF
size: .; D: TRBD1; J: TRBJ1-5; V: TRBV10-2; DNA: TGCGCCAGCAGTGGGACAGGGGAAGTTGGTTCCCAGCATTTT; CDR3: CASSGTGEVGSQHF
size: .; D: .; J: TRBJ2-2; V: TRBV6-4; DNA: TGTGCCAGCAGTGACTCGAGCCACACCGGGGAGCTGTTTTTT; CDR3: CASSDSSHTGELFF
size: .; D: .; J: TRBJ2-3; V: TRBV7-9; DNA: TGTGCCAGCAGGGCAACAGATACGCAGTATTTT; CDR3: CASRATDTQYF
size: .; D: .; J: TRBJ1-5; V: TRBV10-1; DNA: TGCGCCAGCAGTGAGGGTACAGTTCGGATCTATAAGCCCCAGCATTTT; CDR3: CASSEGTVRIYKPQHF
size: .; D: TRBD2; J: TRBJ2-7; V: TRBV9; DNA: TGTGCCAGCAGCCCAAGCGGGAGACGGTACGAGCAGTACTTC; CDR3: CASSPSGRRYEQYF
size: .; D: TRBD1; J: TRBJ2-2; V: TRBV7-9; DNA: TGTGCCAGCAGCCATTTCCTGACAGGGGTGAACACCGGGGAGCTGTTTTTT; CDR3: CASSHFLTGVNTGELFF
size: .; D: TRBD1; J: TRBJ2-7; V: TRBV10-3; DNA: TGTGCCATCAGTCCAGGGCCAGGGGGCAGCGCCTACGAGCAGTACTTC; CDR3: CAISPGPGGSAYEQYF
size: .; D: TRBD1; J: TRBJ2-2; V: TRBV10-1; DNA: TGCGCCAGCGGACAGGGGTCGATCACCGGGGAGCTGTTTTTT; CDR3: CASGQGSITGELFF
size: few; D: .; J: TRBJ1-6; V: TRBV6-5; DNA: TGTGCCAGCAGTTACAGCGGCAGCTCCTATAATTCACCCCTCCACTTT; CDR3: CASSYSGSSYNSPLHF
size: .; D: .; J: TRBJ2-3; V: TRBV7-9; DNA: TGTGCCAGCAGCCCTGAGTTCACAGATACGCAGTATTTT; CDR3: CASSPEFTDTQYF
size: .; D: TRBD1; J: TRBJ1-1; V: TRBV5-8; DNA: TGTGCCAGCAGCCTCGGACAGGGTCGTACTGAAGCTTTCTTT; CDR3: CASSLGQGRTEAFF
size: .; D: .; J: TRBJ2-3; V: TRBV5-1; DNA: TGCGCCAGCAGCCCAGACAGCCCCACAGATACGCAGTATTTT; CDR3: CASSPDSPTDTQYF
size: .; D: TRBD2; J: TRBJ2-1; V: TRBV5-1; DNA: TGCGCCAGCAGCTTCGGACTAGCGGGAGTTAGCTCCTACAATGAGCAGTTCTTC; CDR3: CASSFGLAGVSSYNEQFF
size: once; D: .; J: TRBJ2-1; V: TRBV6-5; DNA: TGTGCCACTACTAGGTCCATAGCCGATGAGCAGTTCTTC; CDR3: CATTRSIADEQFF
size: .; D: .; J: TRBJ1-1; V: TRBV5-1; DNA: TGCGCCAGCAGCTTGGTCGAAGCCGCTGAAGCTTTCTTT; CDR3: CASSLVEAAEAFF
size: .; D: .; J: TRBJ1-1; V: TRBV28; DNA: TGTGCCAGCAGTTCCCATGACTCCACTTTGGAAGCTTTCTTT; CDR3: CASSSHDSTLEAFF
size: .; D: TRBD1; J: TRBJ1-5; V: TRBV6-6; DNA: TGTGCCAGCAGTTCCAGACAGGGGGATCAGCCCCAGCATTTT; CDR3: CASSSRQGDQPQHF
size: .; D: .; J: TRBJ1-2; V: TRBV9; DNA: TGTGCCAGCAGTCTAGGGGGGGCTGGCTACACCTTC; CDR3: CASSLGGAGYTF
size: once; D: .; J: TRBJ1-2; V: TRBV28; DNA: TGTGCCAGCACCCTCAGGGGACCCCTAGTCTATGGCTACACCTTC; CDR3: CASTLRGPLVYGYTF
size: .; D: TRBD1; J: TRBJ2-2; V: TRBV5-8; DNA: TGTGCCAGCAGCCGAAAGGGACAGTCGAACACCGGGGAGCTGTTTTTT; CDR3: CASSRKGQSNTGELFF
size: .; D: .; J: TRBJ1-1; V: TRBV28; DNA: TGTGCCAGCAGTTTATTGCGGGAGGCGGCTTTCTTT; CDR3: CASSLLREAAFF
size: once; D: TRBD2; J: TRBJ2-7; V: TRBV5-4; DNA: TGTGCCAGCTTAAGACTAGCGGGGGCCTACGAGCAGTACTTC; CDR3: CASLRLAGAYEQYF
size: .; D: .; J: TRBJ2-7; V: TRBV29-1; DNA: TGCAGCGTTACAGGAAATACACACTACGAGCAGTACTTC; CDR3: CSVTGNTHYEQYF
size: once; D: TRBD1; J: TRBJ2-3; V: TRBV6-5; DNA: TGTGCCAGCACTGGACAGGGGGTATACACAGATACGCAGTATTTT; CDR3: CASTGQGVYTDTQYF
size: .; D: TRBD1; J: TRBJ1-5; V: TRBV6-5; DNA: TGTGCCAGCAAAGGACAGGCCTATAGCAATCAGCCCCAGCATTTT; CDR3: CASKGQAYSNQPQHF
size: few; D: TRBD2; J: TRBJ2-2; V: TRBV7-2; DNA: TGTGCCAGCAGTCCCGTAGCGGGACTAAACACCGGGGAGCTGTTTTTT; CDR3: CASSPVAGLNTGELFF
size: .; D: .; J: TRBJ1-1; V: TRBV2; DNA: TGTGCCAGCAGTGAGGAGGGGGGGACTGAAGCTTTCTTT; CDR3: CASSEEGGTEAFF